A single sample gave rise to the 20 T cell receptor beta chains below, sequenced in a study of blood T cell repertoires in COVID-19. The assay was immunoSEQ multiplex PCR, and TCRdb's table has in-frame clones only and misses some. Of more than 200,000 clones in the sample, about 83% were seen once. Sample: peripheral blood. Every receptor here comes from a woman aged 45-65 years with acute or convalescent COVID-19.

This chain connects TRBV20-1 to TRBJ2-7; no clear D. Trimming removed 5 bases from V and 4 bases from J, with 6 bases in between. CDR1 is DFQATT, CDR2 SNEGSKA, per germline (reference sequence). There are 10 residues in the CDR3. CDR3 in amino acids: CSAGQYEQYF. In nucleotides, the CDR3 is TGCAGTGCTGGCCAGTACGAGCAGTACTTC.

The chain couples TRBV5-6 to TRBJ1-1; 9 bases align to TRBD1. The germline V gene encodes CDR1 SGHDT and CDR2 YYEEEE. After removal of 5 bases from V and 2 bases from J, the junction contained 10 bases not matched to a gene. This CDR3 has 16 residues. The CDR3 coding sequence is TGTGCCAGCAGTTTAGGACAGGGGTCCCCTAACACTGAAGCTTTCTTT. Translation gives CASSLGQGSPNTEAFF.

The chain joins TRBV5-4 to TRBJ2-1; D possibly corresponds to TRBD1 (6 bases). The CDR3 runs 15 residues. Germline lookup yields CDR1 SGHNT and CDR2 YYREEE (reference sequence). The ends were cut back, 4 bases at V and 7 bases at J, with 18 bases in the middle. The DNA for the CDR3 is TGTGCCAGCAGCCCCCGGGCAGGGGAGTTAAATGAGCAGTTCTTC. Its protein is CASSPRAGELNEQFF.

This chain links TRBV28 with TRBJ2-3, with D tentatively TRBD2 (6 bases). Trimming left V 2 bases short and J 3 bases short, with 9 bases between. Germline V gene sequence: CDR1 MDHEN, CDR2 SYDVKM. The CDR3 has 14 amino acids. The DNA for the CDR3 is TGTGCCAGCAGTTTAACGGGAGCAACAGATACGCAGTATTTT. Protein: CASSLTGATDTQYF.

In its sample, this clone was seen a few times. The rearrangement links TRBV5-1 to TRBJ1-5; TRBD1 is a possible D gene (6 bases). Trimming removed 4 bases at V and 3 bases at J, with 14 bases between. This CDR3 region has 15 residues. From germline, CDR1 is SGHRS and CDR2 YFSETQ. The CDR3 nucleotides read TGCGCCAGCAGCCCCGTGGGGGACATCAATCAGCCCCAGCATTTT. Residues: CASSPVGDINQPQHF.

This chain uses TRBV3-1 (or the pseudogene TRBV3-2) with TRBJ2-5, with a tentative D call TRBD2 (7 bases). Germline V gene data show CDR1 as LGHDT and CDR2 as YNNKEL (reference sequence). Trimming took 0 bases from V and 5 from J, leaving 16 bases between them. This CDR3 has 16 amino acids. CDR3 region: CASSQDERTRGETQYF. DNA of the CDR3: TGTGCCAGCAGCCAAGATGAGAGGACTAGGGGGGAGACCCAGTACTTC.

The chain employs TRBV29-1 and TRBJ1-1; possible D gene TRBD1, 6 bases. V was clipped by 1 base and J by 5 bases, with 14 bases between them. Germline CDR1 reads SQVTM; CDR2 reads ANQGSEA. The CDR3 totals 14 residues. CDR3 coding DNA: TGCAGCGTTGAAGCACAGGGACGGTGGACTGAAGCTTTCTTT. Protein product: CSVEAQGRWTEAFF. Using reference TRBV29-1 and TRBJ1-1 for the parts outside the CDR3, the full variable domain is SAVISQKPSRDICQRGTSLTIQCQVDSQVTMMFWYRQQPGQSLTLIATANQGSEATYESGFVIDKFPISRPNLTFSTLTVSNMSPEDSSIYLCSVEAQGRWTEAFFGQGTRLTVV.

This clone was counted only a few times. This chain links TRBV5-1 with TRBJ1-1, with 7 bases lining up with TRBD1. Trimming at V came to 4 bases and at J to 4 bases, leaving 4 bases not matched to a gene. The germline V gene has CDR1 SGHRS and CDR2 YFSETQ. The CDR3 runs to 13 residues. As DNA, the CDR3 is TGCGCCAGCAGCCAGGGGGGAGGCACTGAAGCTTTCTTT. This encodes CASSQGGGTEAFF.

The chain carries TRBV19 and TRBJ2-3; 7 bases match TRBD1. The CDR3 loop spans 16 amino acids. Germline-derived CDR1 and CDR2 are LNHDA and SQIVND (reference sequence). V lost 4 bases and J lost 0; bases outside the gene matches: 7. The CDR3 DNA reads TGTGCCAGTAGTAGAGACGGACAGGTTAGCACAGATACGCAGTATTTT. Translation gives CASSRDGQVSTDTQYF.

The V gene is TRBV2, the J gene TRBJ2-1; maybe TRBD2 (7 bases). The germline V gene encodes CDR1 SNHLY and CDR2 FYNNEI. This CDR3 contains 16 residues. The germline V and J ends were trimmed by 2 bases and 7 bases, with 18 bases remaining between them. CDR3 sequence reads: CASSESGRGGMNEQFF. DNA for the CDR3: TGTGCCAGCAGTGAAAGTGGGAGGGGGGGTATGAATGAGCAGTTCTTC.

J is TRBJ1-6 and V is TRBV6-5; the D gene is possibly TRBD1 (6 bases). The CDR3 runs to 14 residues. CDR1 and CDR2 from the germline V gene are MNHEY and SVGAGI. The V end lost 5 bases, the J end lost 7 bases, and 12 bases lay between the germline ends. CDR3 residues: CASSRGAENSPLHF. The DNA for the CDR3 is TGTGCCAGCAGTCGGGGGGCTGAAAATTCACCCCTCCACTTT.

This rearrangement joins TRBV19 to TRBJ1-1; no firm D call. V was pared by 5 bases and J by 1 base, with 20 bases between. The CDR3 consists of 17 residues. Germline CDR1 reads LNHDA; CDR2 reads SQIVND (reference sequence). The CDR3 DNA is TGTGCCAGTAGTCGCGACCGACAATCCCTCCCGAACACTGAAGCTTTCTTT. It specifies CASSRDRQSLPNTEAFF.

This clone was seen more than once but under ten times. The chain joins TRBV5-4 to TRBJ1-1; D is unclear. With 4 bases removed from V and 4 bases from J, the gap between germline ends came to 8 bases. The germline V gene encodes CDR1 SGHNT and CDR2 YYREEE (reference sequence). The CDR3 sequence is 12 residues long. The DNA for the CDR3 is TGTGCCAGCAGCACGGGGAGCACTGAAGCTTTCTTT. Translated, it gives CASSTGSTEAFF. Together with reference TRBV5-4 and TRBJ1-1, the CDR3 gives the full variable domain: ETGVTQSPTHLIKTRGQQVTLRCSSQSGHNTVSWYQQALGQGPQFIFQYYREEENGRGNFPPRFSGLQFPNYSSELNVNALELDDSALYLCASSTGSTEAFFGQGTRLTVV.

The rearrangement uses TRBV5-1 and TRBJ2-3; no definite D call. Between the trimmed V and J ends, which lost 0 bases and 3 bases, there was a span of 11 bases. Germline V gives CDR1 SGHRS, CDR2 YFSETQ. The CDR3 is 15 amino acids. CDR3 region: CASSLVALRTDTQYF. CDR3 nucleotide sequence: TGCGCCAGCAGCTTGGTTGCCCTTCGGACAGATACGCAGTATTTT.

The chain carries TRBV29-1 and TRBJ1-2, with TRBD1 matching 9 bases. Trimming cost V 4 bases and J 7 bases; bases outside gene matches: 7. Germline V gene data show CDR1 as SQVTM and CDR2 as ANQGSEA. The CDR3 runs to 13 residues. The CDR3 bases are TGCAGCGTTGTCCGGGACAGGGACTCTGGCTACACCTTC. Residues: CSVVRDRDSGYTF.

This chain joins TRBV14 and TRBJ2-1; D might be TRBD1 (5 bases). The germline V gene has CDR1 SGHDN and CDR2 FVKESK. This CDR3 has 17 residues. The V and J ends lost 4 bases and 0 bases respectively, with 16 bases between them. CDR3 in amino acids: CASSPLRQTSSYNEQFF. CDR3 nucleotides: TGTGCCAGCAGCCCGCTTAGACAGACGAGCTCCTACAATGAGCAGTTCTTC.

The V and J genes are TRBV19 and TRBJ2-1, with D unresolved. V was clipped by 5 bases and J by 10 bases, with 18 bases between them. This CDR3 is 14 amino acids long. In germline, CDR1 is LNHDA, CDR2 SQIVND (reference sequence). The CDR3 is CASSYSPPPTEQFF. CDR3 bases: TGTGCCAGTAGTTACTCCCCTCCCCCCACGGAGCAGTTCTTC. The complete variable domain, with remaining parts taken from reference TRBV19 and TRBJ2-1, reads DGGITQSPKYLFRKEGQNVTLSCEQNLNHDAMYWYRQDPGQGLRLIYYSQIVNDFQKGDIAEGYSVSREKKESFPLTVTSAQKNPTAFYLCASSYSPPPTEQFFGPGTRLTVL.

CDR3 nucleotides: TGTGCCAGCAGCGTCCATCAGAACACTGAAGCTTTCTTT. Translation: CASSVHQNTEAFF. The chain carries TRBV11-2 and TRBJ1-1; D is uncertain. The CDR3 is 13 residues long. CDR1 is SGHAT and CDR2 is FQNNGV in the germline V gene. V lost 5 bases, J lost 1 base, and 8 bases lay in between.

This chain joins TRBV24-1 and TRBJ1-5; 7 bases align to TRBD1. Per the germline V gene, CDR1 is KGHDR and CDR2 is SFDVKD. The V segment lost 2 bases and the J segment 1 base; nucleotides outside the gene matches: 1. The length of the CDR3 is 15 residues. The DNA for the CDR3 is TGTGCCACCAGTGATTCAGGGGGGAGCAATCAGCCCCAGCATTTT. It specifies CATSDSGGSNQPQHF.

The CDR3 DNA reads as TGTGCCAGCAGCGTAGGAGCCGGGAGCCATAGCAATCAGCCCCAGCATTTT. Its translation: CASSVGAGSHSNQPQHF. This sequence joins TRBV9 and TRBJ1-5; no reliable D call. Germline V gene sequence: CDR1 SGDLS, CDR2 YYNGEE. The CDR3 consists of 17 residues. V lost 0 bases to trimming and J lost 0 bases, with 13 bases between them.